These 14 T cell receptor beta chains originate from one sample sequenced in a study of identical twins. TCRdb re-analysed the 5' RACE reads in MiXCR, keeping a single row per CDR3 protein. The sample lists around 220,000 distinct CDR3 sequences, under 12% seen once, with approximately 11% in the top ten. Sequencing was carried out using memory T cells sorted from blood. The receptors were sampled from a man aged 45-65 years in good health.

This clonotype was picked up one time. The genes are TRBV19 and TRBJ1-5; D gene ambiguous. This CDR3 region has 14 residues. V lost 5 bases and J lost 4, with 12 bases in between. Germline assignment: CDR1 LNHDA and CDR2 SQIVND (reference sequence). The CDR3 sequence is CASSETRLNQPQHF. The CDR3 DNA sequence: TGTGCCAGTAGTGAGACCCGACTAAATCAGCCCCAGCATTTT.

The gene calls are TRBV4-3 and TRBJ1-5; the D gene is possibly TRBD1 (5 bases). Between the trimmed V and J ends, which lost 0 bases and 6 bases, there was a span of 15 bases. Germline lookup yields CDR1 LGHNA and CDR2 YSLEER. CDR3 length: 16 residues. The CDR3 region has the DNA TGCGCCAGCAGCCAAGATTTTGGGGGAATGGGTCAGCCCCAGCATTTT. Translation: CASSQDFGGMGQPQHF.

This clonotype came up many times. The V gene is TRBV7-2, the J gene TRBJ1-2, with D possibly matching TRBD1 (6 bases). Germline V lookup: CDR1 SGHTA, CDR2 FQGNSA. The CDR3 runs to 13 residues. V lost 5 bases and J 13 bases, leaving 20 bases between the germline ends. The CDR3 loop is CASSGDRTLVSTF. The CDR3 nucleotides read TGTGCCAGCAGCGGCGACAGGACATTGGTCTCCACCTTC.

This clonotype showed up many times. The chain joins TRBV6-1 to TRBJ1-1, with D unresolved. From germline, CDR1 is MNHNS and CDR2 SASEGT. The CDR3 consists of 13 residues. The germline V and J ends were trimmed by 5 bases and 5 bases, with 12 bases remaining between them. CDR3 loop: CASSTGPRTEAFF. The CDR3 DNA follows: TGTGCCAGCAGTACGGGTCCAAGGACTGAAGCTTTCTTT.

CDR3 in DNA: TGTGCCAGCAGCCGCGGACAGGGGAAAGGATACGAGCAGTACTTC. Residues: CASSRGQGKGYEQYF. The V and J genes are TRBV6-1 and TRBJ2-7, with TRBD1 identical over 9 bases. The germline CDR1 and CDR2 sequences are MNHNS and SASEGT. Trimming at V came to 6 bases and at J to 4 bases, leaving 10 bases not matched to a gene. The CDR3 extends over 15 amino acids.

This clonotype came up many times. The rearrangement links TRBV7-9 to TRBJ2-3, with 9 bases lining up with TRBD2. Germline CDR1 SEHNR, CDR2 FQNEAQ (reference sequence). The trim removed 2 bases at V and 3 bases at J, leaving 9 bases unmatched. The CDR3 extends over 17 amino acids. CDR3 loop: CASSLLFRTSVTDTQYF. The DNA of the CDR3 is TGTGCCAGCAGCTTATTGTTCCGGACTAGCGTTACAGATACGCAGTATTTT.

This clonotype turned up a few times. This chain joins TRBV5-1 and TRBJ1-6, with D tentatively TRBD1 (5 bases). Germline V gene sequence: CDR1 SGHRS, CDR2 YFSETQ. V lost 1 base, J lost 9 bases, and 8 bases lay in between. The CDR3 spans 13 residues. CDR3 DNA sequence: TGCGCCAGCAGCTTGTTAAGGGGTTCACCCCTCCACTTT. Translation: CASSLLRGSPLHF. Using reference TRBV5-1 and TRBJ1-6 for the parts outside the CDR3, the full variable domain is KAGVTQTPRYLIKTRGQQVTLSCSPISGHRSVSWYQQTPGQGLQFLFEYFSETQRNKGNFPGRFSGRQFSNSRSEMNVSTLELGDSALYLCASSLLRGSPLHFGNGTRLTVT.

The sample holds a few counts of this clonotype. The chain employs TRBV18 and TRBJ2-3; TRBD1 matches 7 bases. The V and J ends lost 2 bases and 4 bases, in that order; junction bases with no gene match: 6. CDR1 KGHSH and CDR2 LQKENI come from the germline V gene. The CDR3 totals 15 residues. The CDR3 DNA sequence: TGTGCCAGCTCACCAGACAGGGCGATTTCAGATACGCAGTATTTT. Its protein product is CASSPDRAISDTQYF.

This clonotype was found a few times. This sequence joins TRBV5-5 and TRBJ1-4, with TRBD1 as a possible D gene (6 bases). The CDR3 is made up of 15 amino acids. The germline V gene encodes CDR1 SGHKS and CDR2 YYEKEE (reference sequence). V lost 0 bases, J lost 7 bases, and 13 bases lay in between. The CDR3 region is CASSLDRAEGEKLFF. CDR3 DNA sequence: TGTGCCAGCAGCTTGGACAGGGCCGAGGGTGAAAAACTGTTTTTT.

The rearrangement uses TRBV6-1 and TRBJ1-5, with D maybe TRBD1 (5 bases). The CDR3 is 16 amino acids. Germline CDR1 and CDR2: MNHNS and SASEGT. Deletions cut 1 base from V and 1 base from J, with 11 bases between. In nucleotides, the CDR3 is TGTGCCAGCAGTGAAGTCTTTGGGGGAAGCAATCAGCCCCAGCATTTT. It translates to CASSEVFGGSNQPQHF.

This clonotype was found a few times. The rearrangement links TRBV6-1 to TRBJ1-6; 7 nucleotides align to TRBD1. Germline values: CDR1 MNHNS, CDR2 SASEGT. The trim removed 1 base at V and 14 bases at J, leaving 14 bases unmatched. This CDR3 has 16 amino acids. The CDR3 spells CASSEGPAGGVWALHF. DNA for the CDR3: TGTGCCAGCAGTGAAGGTCCGGCAGGGGGGGTTTGGGCCCTCCACTTT.

This clonotype was found a few times. V is TRBV29-1 and J is TRBJ2-1; D possibly uses TRBD1 or TRBD2 (5 bases each). Germline CDR1 is SQVTM and CDR2 is ANQGSEA. V shed 3 bases and J shed 6 bases, with 15 bases lying between them. The CDR3 is 14 residues long. The CDR3 DNA follows: TGCAGCGTTGAGCTGGGGCGGGTACTCAATGAGCAGTTCTTC. It yields the protein CSVELGRVLNEQFF.

This clonotype was seen repeatedly, ten times or more. This chain joins TRBV19 and TRBJ2-1; D not resolved. The CDR3 consists of 15 residues. Germline assignment: CDR1 LNHDA and CDR2 SQIVND (reference sequence). The germline V and J ends were trimmed by 6 bases and 4 bases, with 16 bases remaining between them. The CDR3 spells CASSSRVHTYNEQFF. CDR3 in DNA: TGTGCCAGTAGCAGTAGAGTACATACTTACAATGAGCAGTTCTTC.

This clonotype was detected ten times or more. CDR3 DNA sequence: TGTGCCAGCACTGGACAGGGGGCCGCAGATACGCAGTATTTT. Protein product: CASTGQGAADTQYF. V is TRBV5-5 and J is TRBJ2-3; 11 bases are a match to TRBD1. V lost 6 bases and J lost 4; bases outside the gene matches: 4. Looked up from germline, CDR1 is SGHKS and CDR2 is YYEKEE (reference sequence). The CDR3 length is 14 residues. Full variable domain (outside the CDR3, taken from reference TRBV5-5 and TRBJ2-3): DAGVTQSPTHLIKTRGQQVTLRCSPISGHKSVSWYQQVLGQGPQFIFQYYEKEERGRGNFPDRFSARQFPNYSSELNVNALLLGDSALYLCASTGQGAADTQYFGPGTRLTVL.